This TCR beta chain originates from a study of T cell responses to AZD1222 COVID-19 vaccine (dated by TCRdb to about 2021). Study-level background: TCR sequencing covered some 240 trial participants: about 210 given two doses of AZD1222 and 26 given two doses of MenACWY control vaccine. Trial participants were enrolled by age into 18-55, 56-69 and 70-plus year subgroups, with around 150, 28 and 57 TCR-sequenced participants respectively.

Summary of the overall study and its limitations: Nearly half of unique spike-specific TCRs reportedly recognized epitopes outside regions mutated in the B.1.351 and B.1.1.7 variants. Because no day 14 peak-response samples were available, the repertoires could be characterized only after the peak T cell response. Vaccine-associated CD4 TCRs spanned the whole spike protein, with dominant responses in regions 160-218 and 743-854. A significant rise in spike-specific TCR breadth and depth was observed after two AZD1222 doses relative to day 0 and relative to MenACWY recipients. Conclusions about previously exposed vaccinees are limited, since just a handful of AZD1222 recipients were seropositive for SARS-CoV-2 at baseline. The 56-69-year group was small, and its depth increase did not reach significance, likely because of low power. Participants were mostly white British, with more females than males. The authors suggested clonal diversity may have been underestimated.

This clone appeared a single time. Its antigen is currently not known. Per-base qualities were not stored, and no clone one base away is much larger. This sample's time point label indicates: baseline before first vaccination. The label giving this sample's treatment or condition can be read as: meningococcal conjugate vaccine given as trial control. Vaccinee samples came from UK trials COV001 and COV002, including a single-blind randomized controlled phase 2/3 trial of AZD1222 (ChAdOx1 nCoV-19) in healthy adults. Trial participant PBMC samples were collected at day 0 and day 28 after the second dose for TCRbeta chain sequencing. The CDR3 regions of human TCRbeta chains were analyzed by immunosequencing. Concerning the study's data processing: TCRs in the repertoires were matched against a reference library of SARS-CoV-2-specific TCRs that had been generated with the MIRA antigen-specificity platform. Breadth was defined as the fraction of unique TCRs that were SARS-CoV-2-associated, and depth was defined as the fraction of total T cells that were SARS-CoV-2-associated. Using the MIRA data, every spike-specific TCR was mapped to the spike region that the TCR reacted to and assigned to either a CD4 or a CD8 class. Log10-transformed breadth and depth values were compared by one-way ANOVA with Sidak's multiple comparisons tests. TCRdb provides this immuneACCESS table in a form limited to in-frame rearrangements. Some clones are lacking; in checked studies, under half of them reflect an unresolved V gene, and why the rest are absent is not known. V and J calls and clone size follow that table, whereas D and trimming were derived from the DNA. The sample records some 150,000 clones, roughly 80% of which are singletons. The ten most abundant clones make up roughly 4% of the sample.

V drops 0 bases and J drops 7 bases, leaving 15 bases in between. From cysteine to phenylalanine, the CDR3 is 15 amino acids long. Of the read, only the CDR3 DNA is kept; its 45 bases are in frame from base 1. Via the germline V gene (reference sequence), CDR1 is LNHNV and CDR2 YYDKDF. The starting material was peripheral blood, obtained on day 0 of MenACWY control vaccination. This receptor was identified in an adult in good health. The V and J genes are TRBV15 and TRBJ1-2, with no D gene named confidently. In nucleotides, the sequence is TGTGCCACCAGCAGAGACCTAGGGATAGGAGGTGGCTACACCTTC. Translated, it gives CATSRDLGIGGGYTF.